One sample yielded the 21 T cell receptor beta chains listed below, sequenced in a study of OX40 agonist ivuxolimab in advanced cancers. Produced via immunoSEQ multiplex PCR; TCRdb's table is partial and in-frame only. The repertoire holds around 100,000 clones, with more than 85% as singletons. The specimen was CD4+ or CD8+ T cells sorted from blood, collected in a trial of the OX40 agonist ivuxolimab. These receptors came from an adult with an advanced solid tumor such as melanoma, head and neck, liver or kidney cancer.

V usage is TRBV28 and J usage is TRBJ1-4; 8 positions agree with TRBD1. Trimming removed 5 bases from V and 7 bases from J; junction bases left unmatched: 12. The length of the CDR3 is 16 residues. The germline V gene has CDR1 MDHEN and CDR2 SYDVKM. Here the CDR3 reads CASSGQGAFGSEKLFF. DNA for the CDR3: TGTGCCAGCAGTGGACAGGGCGCCTTCGGGAGTGAAAAACTGTTTTTT. Using reference TRBV28 and TRBJ1-4 for the parts outside the CDR3, the full variable domain is DVKVTQSSRYLVKRTGEKVFLECVQDMDHENMFWYRQDPGLGLRLIYFSYDVKMKEKGDIPEGYSVSREKKERFSLILESASTNQTSMYLCASSGQGAFGSEKLFFGSGTQLSVL.

The V and J genes are TRBV11-1 and TRBJ2-7; the match to TRBD1 covers 9 bases. The CDR3 sequence is 16 residues long. V lost 5 bases to trimming and J lost 3 bases; unmatched junction nucleotides: 11. Germline V gene lookup returns CDR1 SGHAT and CDR2 FQDESV (reference sequence). CDR3: CASSPTGGQGIYEQYF. In nucleotides, the CDR3 is TGTGCCAGCAGCCCAACCGGGGGACAGGGAATCTACGAGCAGTACTTC.

The chain has TRBV5-6 and TRBJ2-7, with 7 bases matching TRBD1. V lost 0 bases, J lost 9 bases, and 6 bases stayed unmatched. The CDR3 extends over 13 amino acids. The germline V gene has CDR1 SGHDT and CDR2 YYEEEE. Here the CDR3 reads CASSLEGAPWQYF. CDR3 DNA sequence: TGTGCCAGCAGCTTGGAGGGGGCTCCGTGGCAGTACTTC.

The chain carries TRBV6-1 and TRBJ1-3; unclear D gene. CDR1 is MNHNS, CDR2 SASEGT, per germline. The CDR3 runs 14 residues. V lost 6 bases, J lost 3 bases, and 12 bases lay in between. The CDR3 DNA reads as TGTGCCAGCAGCACGGTCACACGTGGAAACACCATATATTTT. Translation: CASSTVTRGNTIYF.

This chain links TRBV28 with TRBJ2-3; 10 bases align to TRBD1. V dropped 1 base and J dropped 3; count of bases not matched to a gene: 4. This CDR3 region has 16 residues. The germline gives CDR1 MDHEN, CDR2 SYDVKM. The CDR3 coding sequence is TGTGCCAGCAGTTTATACCGGACAGGGGGGACAGATACGCAGTATTTT. It specifies CASSLYRTGGTDTQYF.

The rearrangement links TRBV5-3 to TRBJ1-3; D is unresolved. TRBV5-3 belongs to the ORF category, with a function that is uncertain. This CDR3 is 11 amino acids long. Trimming stripped 5 bases from V and 8 bases from J, with 8 bases between. This chain's CDR3 is CARRNADTIYF. CDR3 nucleotides: TGTGCCAGAAGGAATGCGGACACCATATATTTT.

The chain uses TRBV5-1 and TRBJ2-3, with D hard to call. Germline lookup yields CDR1 SGHRS and CDR2 YFSETQ. Trimming took off 0 bases at V and 4 bases at J, with 12 bases between the two ends. This CDR3 region has 15 residues. The CDR3 nucleotides read TGCGCCAGCAGCTTGGGACTCGTGGGGTCAGATACGCAGTATTTT. This sequence encodes CASSLGLVGSDTQYF.

The gene calls are TRBV28 and TRBJ2-3, with 9 bases lining up with TRBD1. V trimming: 6 bases; J trimming: 4 bases; junction bases outside the gene matches: 2. The V gene's germline CDR1 is MDHEN and CDR2 SYDVKM. This CDR3 comprises 13 residues. The CDR3 loop reads CASRRTGADTQYF. In DNA form, the CDR3 reads TGTGCCAGCAGACGGACAGGGGCAGATACGCAGTATTTT.

The chain links TRBV2 to TRBJ2-7; a possible D gene is TRBD1 (6 bases). V lost 8 bases and J lost 4, with 9 bases in between. Germline assignment: CDR1 SNHLY and CDR2 FYNNEI. The CDR3 runs 11 residues. DNA for the CDR3: TGTGCCAGCTTGACAGGATACGAGCAGTACTTC. Translated, it gives CASLTGYEQYF.

The rearrangement links TRBV5-4 to TRBJ2-1, with TRBD2 matching 10 bases. The germline V gene has CDR1 SGHNT and CDR2 YYREEE (reference sequence). CDR3 length: 16 residues. J gave up 9 bases and V 1 base, and 10 bases lay outside the gene matches. This chain's CDR3 is CASSLPLAGEYTEQFF. CDR3 nucleotide sequence: TGTGCCAGCAGCTTGCCTCTAGCGGGAGAGTATACTGAGCAGTTCTTC.

V usage is TRBV11-2 and J usage is TRBJ2-2; 9 bases map to TRBD1. V dropped 7 bases and J dropped 7; count of bases not matched to a gene: 7. CDR1 and CDR2 from the germline V gene are SGHAT and FQNNGV. The CDR3 totals 14 residues. Here the CDR3 DNA reads TGTGCCAGCACCGGGACAGGGACGAACGGGGAGCTGTTTTTT. As protein: CASTGTGTNGELFF.

This sequence joins TRBV4-2 and TRBJ2-7, with D maybe TRBD2 (6 bases). The CDR3 is 15 residues long. CDR1 is LGHNA, CDR2 YNFKEQ, per germline. V lost 2 bases to trimming and J lost 2 bases, with 13 bases between them. The CDR3 region is CASSQSLSGAYEQYF. The CDR3 DNA is TGTGCCAGCAGCCAATCTCTTAGCGGAGCCTACGAGCAGTACTTC.

V gene TRBV2 combines with J gene TRBJ1-3, with D possibly being TRBD1 (5 bases). V was clipped by 7 bases and J by 2 bases, with 18 bases between them. Germline V gene data show CDR1 as SNHLY and CDR2 as FYNNEI. The CDR3 runs 16 residues. This CDR3 reads CASNHRGMAAGNTIYF. CDR3 nucleotide sequence: TGTGCCAGCAATCACCGGGGGATGGCGGCTGGAAACACCATATATTTT. Supplemented by reference TRBV2 and TRBJ1-3, the full variable domain reads EPEVTQTPSHQVTQMGQEVILRCVPISNHLYFYWYRQILGQKVEFLVSFYNNEISEKSEIFDDQFSVERPDGSNFTLKIRSTKLEDSAMYFCASNHRGMAAGNTIYFGEGSWLTVV.

This chain uses TRBV10-3 with TRBJ2-7, with 8 nucleotides matching TRBD1. J gave up 2 bases and V 2 bases, and 5 bases lay outside the gene matches. CDR3 length equals 15 residues. Germline CDR1 reads ENHRY; CDR2 reads SYGVKD. CDR3 sequence reads: CAISETGTGTYEQYF. CDR3 in DNA: TGTGCCATCAGTGAGACCGGGACAGGAACCTACGAGCAGTACTTC.

The chain has TRBV6-5 and TRBJ2-2; D unclear. The CDR3 is made up of 12 amino acids. Germline V gene sequence: CDR1 MNHEY, CDR2 SVGAGI. V lost 4 bases and J lost 4, with 4 bases in between. The CDR3, as DNA: TGTGCCAGCAGTTTAAGCACCGGGGAGCTGTTTTTT. It is translated as CASSLSTGELFF.

The chain uses TRBV5-1 and TRBJ2-4; TRBD1 or TRBD2 may be the D gene (5 bases each). V was cut by 0 bases and J by 8 bases, with 12 bases left in between. The CDR3 extends over 14 amino acids. Germline CDR1 SGHRS, CDR2 YFSETQ. The CDR3 DNA reads as TGCGCCAGCAGCTTGGAGGGGAGAGCGGACATTCAGTACTTC. Its protein product is CASSLEGRADIQYF.

V is TRBV2 and J is TRBJ1-4; a possible D gene is TRBD1 (5 bases). Germline values: CDR1 SNHLY, CDR2 FYNNEI. CDR3 length: 13 amino acids. Between the trimmed V and J ends, which lost 5 bases and 4 bases, there was a span of 8 bases. CDR3 sequence reads: CASSTDSNEKLFF. DNA for the CDR3: TGTGCCAGCAGTACCGACAGTAATGAAAAACTGTTTTTT.

About this clone: One base away lies a much larger clone, so this may be a sequencing read error. The rearrangement links TRBV7-2 to TRBJ2-6; D unclear. The CDR3 totals 13 residues. CDR1 and CDR2 from the germline V gene are SGHTA and FQGNSA. The V and J ends lost 3 bases and 1 base respectively, with 1 base between them. DNA for the CDR3: TGTGCCAGCAGCTTTTCTGGGGCCAACGTCCTGACTTTC. The encoded protein is CASSFSGANVLTF.

DNA of the CDR3: TGTGCCAGCAGCCCTTGGCCGGGGAGCACAGATACGCAGTATTTT. As protein: CASSPWPGSTDTQYF. The V gene is TRBV9, the J gene TRBJ2-3; D perhaps matches TRBD2 (5 bases). Trimming left V 4 bases short and J 0 bases short, with 12 bases between. CDR1 and CDR2 (germline): SGDLS, YYNGEE. This CDR3 spans 15 amino acids.

CDR3 sequence reads: CASRLVGNTDTQYF. In nucleotides, the CDR3 is TGTGCCAGTAGGCTAGTCGGCAACACAGATACGCAGTATTTT. The rearrangement uses TRBV19 and TRBJ2-3; D not resolved. The CDR3 has 14 residues. The V gene's germline CDR1 is LNHDA and CDR2 SQIVND (reference sequence). The V end was cut by 6 bases, the J end by 2 bases, with 12 bases between. Full variable domain (remainder filled in from reference TRBV19 and TRBJ2-3): DGGITQSPKYLFRKEGQNVTLSCEQNLNHDAMYWYRQDPGQGLRLIYYSQIVNDFQKGDIAEGYSVSREKKESFPLTVTSAQKNPTAFYLCASRLVGNTDTQYFGPGTRLTVL.

The chain carries TRBV30 and TRBJ2-3; 10 positions match TRBD2. V lost 4 bases and J lost 2; bases outside the gene matches: 3. The CDR3 runs 14 residues. The germline gives CDR1 GTSNPN, CDR2 SVGIG (reference sequence). CDR3 nucleotides: TGTGCCTGGAAACTAGCGGGATCCACAGATACGCAGTATTTT. This encodes CAWKLAGSTDTQYF. The full variable domain, with the rest looked up from reference TRBV30 and TRBJ2-3, is SQTIHQWPATLVQPVGSPLSLECTVEGTSNPNLYWYRQAAGRGLQLLFYSVGIGQISSEVPQNLSASRPQDRQFILSSKKLLLSDSGFYLCAWKLAGSTDTQYFGPGTRLTVL.